The 30 T cell receptor beta chains below all came from one sample that was sequenced in a study of control samples from healthy donors and cancer patients (TCRdb year 2020). Library construction relied on the immunoSEQ multiplex PCR assay. Here the immuneACCESS table is served through TCRdb, limited to in-frame sequences with V and J called. Missing clones are a known gap in these copies; in checked studies unresolved V genes cover under half, and the rest lacks a known reason. Here the sample has some 130,000 clones; 90% occur a single time. The top ten constitute about 2.3% of the sample. Sequencing was carried out using blood. The receptors derive from a man aged 35 to 55 in good health.

This clone has more than one count but fewer than ten. The V and J genes are TRBV30 and TRBJ2-5; 8 bases match TRBD2. The V and J ends lost 3 bases and 2 bases, in that order; junction bases with no gene match: 5. The CDR3 runs to 14 residues. Germline V gene sequence: CDR1 GTSNPN, CDR2 SVGIG (reference sequence). CDR3 nucleotide sequence: TGTGCCTGGAGCACCGGGACTAGACAAGAGACCCAGTACTTC. It specifies CAWSTGTRQETQYF.

V gene TRBV15 combines with J gene TRBJ2-3, with D possibly being TRBD2 (5 bases). This CDR3 spans 18 amino acids. Trimming stripped 3 bases from V and 2 bases from J, with 21 bases between. From germline, CDR1 is LNHNV and CDR2 YYDKDF (reference sequence). CDR3 DNA sequence: TGTGCCACCAGCAGGGACGCCCGGGTAAGCGGATCCACAGATACGCAGTATTTT. Translating gives CATSRDARVSGSTDTQYF.

This clone has a single count. V and J are TRBV5-1 and TRBJ1-4; D is unresolved. V lost 4 bases to trimming and J lost 3 bases, with 10 bases between them. Germline V CDR1 and CDR2: SGHRS, YFSETQ. CDR3 size: 14 residues. This chain's CDR3 is CASSRKGANEKLFF. The CDR3 DNA is TGCGCCAGCAGCCGCAAGGGAGCTAATGAAAAACTGTTTTTT.

The rearrangement uses TRBV2 and TRBJ1-2; D is perhaps TRBD1 (5 bases). V shed 8 bases and J shed 4 bases, with 17 bases lying between them. The germline gives CDR1 SNHLY, CDR2 FYNNEI. The CDR3 is 14 residues long. The CDR3 region is CASDSRRGFYGYTF. Here the CDR3 DNA reads TGTGCCAGCGATTCACGACGGGGCTTCTATGGCTACACCTTC.

The rearrangement joins TRBV6-5 to TRBJ2-2; 12 positions match TRBD2. The germline CDR1 and CDR2 sequences are MNHEY and SVGAGI. This CDR3 spans 15 amino acids. Trimming removed 6 bases from V and 1 base from J; junction bases left unmatched: 0. The CDR3 bases are TGTGCCAGCAGACTAGCGGGGGGGAACACCGGGGAGCTGTTTTTT. Amino acids: CASRLAGGNTGELFF.

This clone showed up just a few times. The genes are TRBV21-1 and TRBJ1-5. TRBV21-1 is shown as a pseudogene. The CDR3 is made up of 16 amino acids. The DNA of the CDR3 is TGTGCCAGCAGCAAACAAAGGCCCGCCAGCAATCAGCCCCAGCATTTT. Translation gives CASSKQRPASNQPQHF.

This clone was seen just once. V usage is TRBV12-5 and J usage is TRBJ1-1; no clear D gene. The germline V and J ends were trimmed by 2 bases and 6 bases, with 7 bases remaining between them. This CDR3 has 12 amino acids. Germline V gives CDR1 LGHNT, CDR2 FRNRAP. CDR3 in DNA: TGTGCTAGTGGTTTGTCTACAGCTGAAGCTTTCTTT. Translation: CASGLSTAEAFF.

This clone was seen more than once but under ten times. This sequence joins TRBV18 and TRBJ1-2; weak D call: TRBD1 (5 bases). CDR1 is KGHSH, CDR2 LQKENI, per germline. The CDR3 consists of 14 residues. V was trimmed by 3 bases and J by 6 bases, leaving 14 bases between them. The CDR3 here is CASSPAGEGDGYTF. The CDR3 DNA follows: TGTGCCAGCTCACCCGCCGGCGAAGGGGATGGCTACACCTTC. The full variable domain, completed using reference TRBV18 and TRBJ1-2, is NAGVMQNPRHLVRRRGQEARLRCSPMKGHSHVYWYRQLPEEGLKFMVYLQKENIIDESGMPKERFSAEFPKEGPSILRIQQVVRGDSAAYFCASSPAGEGDGYTFGSGTRLTVV.

This clone was recorded a few times. The V call is TRBV7-9, the J call TRBJ1-5; the D is unclear. The CDR3 is 12 residues long. Germline V gene lookup returns CDR1 SEHNR and CDR2 FQNEAQ (reference sequence). Trimming took off 3 bases at V and 5 bases at J, with 5 bases between the two ends. The CDR3 nucleotides read TGTGCCAGCAGCTTGTGGCATCAGCCCCAGCATTTT. As protein: CASSLWHQPQHF. Combining the CDR3 with reference TRBV7-9 and TRBJ1-5 gives the whole variable domain DTGVSQNPRHKITKRGQNVTFRCDPISEHNRLYWYRQTLGQGPEFLTYFQNEAQLEKSRLLSDRFSAERPKGSFSTLEIQRTEQGDSAMYLCASSLWHQPQHFGDGTRLSIL.

The chain uses TRBV7-9 and TRBJ2-7; TRBD1 is a possible D gene (6 bases). The V end was cut by 0 bases, the J end by 7 bases, with 13 bases between. The CDR3 loop spans 14 amino acids. Per the germline V gene, CDR1 is SEHNR and CDR2 is FQNEAQ (reference sequence). The CDR3 nucleotides are TGTGCCAGCAGCTTAGCGACAGGTCAGCGGGAGCAGTACTTC. This encodes CASSLATGQREQYF.

The chain carries TRBV7-8 and TRBJ1-4; perhaps TRBD1 as D (5 bases). From germline, CDR1 is SGHVS and CDR2 FQNEAQ. The CDR3 contains 17 residues. V lost 2 bases and J lost 3, with 16 bases in between. The CDR3 DNA is TGTGCCAGCAGCTTACAGGGTCCCACCGTGGCTAATGAAAAACTGTTTTTT. Its translation: CASSLQGPTVANEKLFF. The entire variable domain, with the rest obtained from reference TRBV7-8 and TRBJ1-4, is as follows: GAGVSQSPRYKVAKRGQDVALRCDPISGHVSLFWYQQALGQGPEFLTYFQNEAQLDKSGLPSDRFFAERPEGSVSTLKIQRTQQEDSAVYLCASSLQGPTVANEKLFFGSGTQLSVL.

The chain recombines TRBV18 with TRBJ1-2; D remains ambiguous. The V gene's germline CDR1 is KGHSH and CDR2 LQKENI. The CDR3 has 12 residues. V dropped 1 base and J dropped 4 bases, with 4 bases sitting between them. The CDR3 reads CASSPLSYGYTF. The CDR3 coding sequence is TGTGCCAGCTCACCACTAAGCTATGGCTACACCTTC.

This clone was picked up one time. This sequence joins TRBV29-1 and TRBJ2-7; D remains ambiguous. The CDR3 runs to 11 residues. Germline CDR1 reads SQVTM; CDR2 reads ANQGSEA. The V gene lost 6 bases and the J gene lost 6 bases, with 12 bases spanning the gap. CDR3: CSVVVPIEQYF. In DNA, the CDR3 is TGCAGCGTAGTAGTTCCAATCGAGCAGTACTTC.

The chain uses TRBV28 and TRBJ2-3, with 9 bases that match TRBD2. The CDR3 covers 14 residues. Per germline, CDR1 MDHEN and CDR2 SYDVKM. J lost 5 bases, V lost 6 bases, and 6 bases had no gene match. The CDR3 region is CASSSAGGEDTQYF. The CDR3 DNA reads as TGTGCCAGCAGCTCCGCGGGGGGGGAAGATACGCAGTATTTT.

The genes are TRBV10-3 and TRBJ1-4; no firm D call. CDR1 ENHRY and CDR2 SYGVKD come from the germline V gene. This CDR3 is 13 amino acids long. Trimming shortened V by 6 bases and J by 3 bases, and 8 bases separated the two germline ends. CDR3 DNA sequence: TGTGCCATCAGGGGCAGCCCTAATGAAAAACTGTTTTTT. Its protein product is CAIRGSPNEKLFF.

The chain is built from TRBV6-5 and TRBJ2-7; tentative D call: TRBD2 (6 bases). Germline assignment: CDR1 MNHEY and CDR2 SVGAGI. V was clipped by 0 bases and J by 2 bases, with 8 bases between them. The CDR3 contains 14 residues. As DNA, the CDR3 is TGTGCCAGCAGTTACTCAGGGGAGGCCTACGAGCAGTACTTC. It encodes CASSYSGEAYEQYF.

The V gene is TRBV5-1, the J gene TRBJ2-5; weak D call: TRBD2 (6 bases). The CDR3 covers 16 residues. Germline lookup yields CDR1 SGHRS and CDR2 YFSETQ. Trimming removed 1 base from V and 0 bases from J, with 13 bases in between. The CDR3 coding sequence is TGCGCCAGCAGCTTGTTTGGGACGGGGGACCAAGAGACCCAGTACTTC. Translated, it gives CASSLFGTGDQETQYF.

V and J are TRBV5-1 and TRBJ1-6; 8 bases are shared with TRBD1. The CDR3 has 18 residues. The trim removed 4 bases at V and 1 base at J, leaving 10 bases unmatched. Germline values: CDR1 SGHRS, CDR2 YFSETQ. The CDR3 DNA reads as TGCGCCAGCAGCCCCAAAGTCAGGGGGCAGTCCTATAATTCACCCCTCCACTTT. Its translation is CASSPKVRGQSYNSPLHF.

The chain employs TRBV7-6 and TRBJ1-6, with 7 nucleotides matching TRBD1. The CDR3 totals 15 residues. Germline V gene data show CDR1 as SGHVS and CDR2 as FNYEAQ. The junction had 3 bases not matched to a gene; V was cut back by 5 bases and J by 2 bases. The CDR3 is CASSVGQAYNSPLHF. In DNA, the CDR3 is TGTGCCAGCAGCGTCGGACAGGCCTATAATTCACCCCTCCACTTT.

A few counts support this clone. The V and J genes are TRBV5-1 and TRBJ2-3, with 7 bases aligning to TRBD2. The CDR3 consists of 15 residues. The germline V gene encodes CDR1 SGHRS and CDR2 YFSETQ. The J segment lost 1 base and the V segment lost 4 bases, leaving 6 bases of the junction unmatched. CDR3 nucleotides: TGCGCCAGCAGCATCGGACTAGGCGGCACAGATACGCAGTATTTT. Protein product: CASSIGLGGTDTQYF.

This rearrangement joins TRBV5-8 to TRBJ2-7, with unresolved D. The CDR3 extends over 14 amino acids. The germline V and J ends were trimmed by 0 bases and 3 bases, with 10 bases remaining between them. CDR1 is SGHTS and CDR2 is YDEGEE in the germline V gene. The CDR3 loop reads CASSLDSVNYEQYF. In DNA, the CDR3 is TGTGCCAGCAGCTTGGACAGTGTCAACTACGAGCAGTACTTC.

This chain connects TRBV3-1 (or the pseudogene TRBV3-2) to TRBJ2-6, with D perhaps matching TRBD1 (5 bases). Germline V lookup: CDR1 LGHDT, CDR2 YNNKEL (reference sequence). V was trimmed by 7 bases and J by 0 bases, leaving 7 bases between them. The CDR3 has 14 amino acids. The DNA for the CDR3 is TGTGCCAGCAAAGGGGACTCTGGGGCCAACGTCCTGACTTTC. As protein: CASKGDSGANVLTF.

The genes are TRBV5-1 and TRBJ1-2; TRBD1 might be the D (5 bases). V was cut by 4 bases and J by 10 bases, with 26 bases left in between. The CDR3 loop spans 16 amino acids. CDR1 is SGHRS and CDR2 is YFSETQ in the germline V gene. CDR3 sequence (DNA): TGCGCCAGCAGCCCTCAACTGATTGGGGCTTATCAGGACTACACCTTC. Protein: CASSPQLIGAYQDYTF.

V gene TRBV24-1 combines with J gene TRBJ2-5; D unresolved. The germline V gene has CDR1 KGHDR and CDR2 SFDVKD. The germline V and J ends were trimmed by 5 bases and 3 bases, with 6 bases remaining between them. The CDR3 spans 12 residues. DNA for the CDR3: TGTGCCACCAGTGCGACGGAAGAGACCCAGTACTTC. This translates into CATSATEETQYF.

V gene TRBV6-6 combines with J gene TRBJ2-3; 9 nucleotides align to TRBD2. The V and J ends lost 8 bases and 3 bases, in that order; junction bases with no gene match: 3. The germline V gene encodes CDR1 MNHNY and CDR2 SVGAGI (reference sequence). CDR3 length: 13 amino acids. CDR3 DNA: TGTGCCAGCTCAGCGGGGGGAACAGATACGCAGTATTTT. It translates to CASSAGGTDTQYF.

The gene calls are TRBV3-1 (or the pseudogene TRBV3-2) and TRBJ2-3, with D perhaps being TRBD1 or TRBD2 (5 bases each). V lost 0 bases, J lost 11 bases, and 12 bases lay in between. This CDR3 has 13 amino acids. Germline CDR1 reads LGHDT; CDR2 reads YNNKEL (reference sequence). The CDR3: CASSQDGRGLQYF. CDR3 nucleotides: TGTGCCAGCAGCCAAGACGGCCGGGGCTTGCAGTATTTT.

Here the CDR3 DNA reads TGTGCCTCAGCGGGGGTGACAGATACGCAGTATTTT. It is translated as CASAGVTDTQYF. V and J are TRBV6-5 and TRBJ2-3, with 8 nucleotides matching TRBD2. The CDR3 is 12 amino acids. V shed 11 bases, J shed 3 bases, and the junction held 4 bases outside the gene matches. Per the germline V gene, CDR1 is MNHEY and CDR2 is SVGAGI.

The chain is built from TRBV5-6 and TRBJ2-2; 11 nucleotides match TRBD1. Looked up from germline, CDR1 is SGHDT and CDR2 is YYEEEE. V was pared by 3 bases and J by 2 bases, with 3 bases of the junction left unmatched. The CDR3 length is 16 residues. The CDR3 coding sequence is TGTGCCAGCAGCTGGACAGGGGGCGCAAACACCGGGGAGCTGTTTTTT. Translated, it gives CASSWTGGANTGELFF.

The chain has TRBV11-2 and TRBJ2-7; 7 positions match TRBD2. The CDR3 covers 14 residues. Germline CDR1 and CDR2: SGHAT and FQNNGV. Trimming removed 7 bases from V and 6 bases from J; junction bases left unmatched: 12. The CDR3, as DNA: TGTGCCAGCAAGTGGCTGCGGGGGTCTGGCGAGCAGTACTTC. Translation: CASKWLRGSGEQYF.

The V call is TRBV27, the J call TRBJ2-2; D unclear. This CDR3 spans 13 amino acids. Germline V gene lookup returns CDR1 MNHEY and CDR2 SMNVEV (reference sequence). The V end lost 10 bases, the J end lost 5 bases, and 14 bases lay between the germline ends. CDR3 region: CATRFSGTGELFF. The CDR3 bases are TGTGCCACCCGGTTTTCCGGGACCGGGGAGCTGTTTTTT.